A selection of T cell receptor beta chains follows, all from one sample in a study of prognosis after radiotherapy for stage I lung cancer. One entry per CDR3 protein results from TCRdb running MiXCR on the multiplex PCR reads. The sample consists of roughly 14,000 distinct CDR3 sequences, about 27% of them appearing once. Sequenced material: PBMCs, taken before or after stereotactic body radiation therapy (not recorded which). Receptors were obtained from a donor over 45 with non-small cell lung cancer. Both conserved end residues are part of each CDR3. A D gene is named only where the DNA matches it firmly. Where a row states a size, it is once, few, many or the class of an expanded clone; other rows omit it.

TGTGCCAGCAGCCAAGTTGTTAAGCGGGAGAGGTACTTC CASSQVVKRERYF many TRBD2 TRBJ2-7 TRBV4-2
TGTGCCAGCATGGCAGGGGGCCATCAGCCCCAGCATTTT CASMAGGHQPQHF many TRBD1 TRBJ1-5 TRBV2
TGTGCCAGCAGCTGGACAGGTACAGGGGGCTACGAGCAGTACTTC CASSWTGTGGYEQYF many TRBD1 TRBJ2-7 TRBV7-2
TGTGCCAGTAGTGCCCGAGCCGCAGGGCAGCTCTATGGCTACACCTTC CASSARAAGQLYGYTF many . TRBJ1-2 TRBV19
TGTGCCACCAGTGATCACGGGAAAGGGAAGGCAGATACGCAGTATTTT CATSDHGKGKADTQYF . . TRBJ2-3 TRBV24-1
TGTGCCACCAACAGAGGGCGGCGGCGGTACGGAAGCAATCAGCCCCAGCATTTT CATNRGRRRYGSNQPQHF . . TRBJ1-5 TRBV15
TGTGCCATCAGTGAGTGGTTACAGGGGAACACTGAAGCTTTCTTT CAISEWLQGNTEAFF many . TRBJ1-1 TRBV10-3
TGTGCCAGCAGTTCCTTGAAAATAGATTGGGTGGGGGGCTACACCTTC CASSSLKIDWVGGYTF . . TRBJ1-2 TRBV28
TGTGCCATCAGTGACCCAGGGAGGGCTAGCTCCTACGAGCAGTACTTC CAISDPGRASSYEQYF many TRBD2 TRBJ2-7 TRBV10-3
TGCGCCAGCAGCTTTGGAGCCGGGACCCTTGATTCACCCCTCCACTTT CASSFGAGTLDSPLHF medium-sized . TRBJ1-6 TRBV5-1
TGCGCCAGCAGCTTTCTAACTAGCGGGAGGTACGAGCAGTACTTC CASSFLTSGRYEQYF medium-sized TRBD2 TRBJ2-7 TRBV5-1
TGTGCCAGTCGCCAAGGTACTGGAAACACCATATATTTT CASRQGTGNTIYF medium-sized . TRBJ1-3 TRBV6-1
TGTGCCAGCAGCCACCGACCCCCGAGGGACAATGAGCAGTTCTTC CASSHRPPRDNEQFF many . TRBJ2-1 TRBV14
TGTGCCAGCAGTCTAGGGGAGACCCAGTACTTC CASSLGETQYF many . TRBJ2-5 TRBV3-1
TGCAGTGCCGCCCGCCACGGGACAGGGGGCACAGATACGCAGTATTTT CSAARHGTGGTDTQYF . TRBD1 TRBJ2-3 TRBV20-1
TGTGCCAGATCCGGGACTAGCGGGAGCGAGCAGTACTTC CARSGTSGSEQYF many TRBD2 TRBJ2-7 TRBV2
TGTGCCAGCAGTTCCCCTAGGGGGGGGGGCTACAGCGAGACCCAGTACTTC CASSSPRGGGYSETQYF few . TRBJ2-5 TRBV27
TGTGCCAGCTCTAGCGCACTCTCTGGGGCCAACGTCCTGACTTTC CASSSALSGANVLTF many . TRBJ2-6 TRBV7-6
TGTGCCAGCAGCACCGGGACTAGCGGGAGTGGCTACAATGAGCAGTTCTTC CASSTGTSGSGYNEQFF . TRBD2 TRBJ2-1 TRBV9
TGTGCCACCAGCAGGGGACAGGGGGCGAGCGGGGAGCTGTTTTTT CATSRGQGASGELFF many TRBD1 TRBJ2-2 TRBV15
TGTGCCAGCAGTGATGGGACTAGCGGGGGGCCGGATACGCAGTATTTT CASSDGTSGGPDTQYF once TRBD2 TRBJ2-3 TRBV6-4
TGCAGTGCTAGAGGGTCTAACTACTCCTACGAGCAGTACTTC CSARGSNYSYEQYF medium-sized . TRBJ2-7 TRBV20-1
TGTGCCAGCACCCCCCGGACTCTCGGCGAGCAGTACTTC CASTPRTLGEQYF medium-sized . TRBJ2-7 TRBV28
TGCAGTGCTACACTAGCGGGATTTACAGATACGCAGTATTTT CSATLAGFTDTQYF medium-sized TRBD2 TRBJ2-3 TRBV20-1
TGTGCCAGCCGGGCCCCGAATTACAATGAGCAGTTCTTC CASRAPNYNEQFF medium-sized . TRBJ2-1 TRBV28
TGCGCCAGCAGTCTGGGGATAAACACCGGGGAGCTGTTTTTT CASSLGINTGELFF medium-sized . TRBJ2-2 TRBV5-1
TGCAGTGCTAGAGGCGATAGCAATCAGCCCCAGCATTTT CSARGDSNQPQHF many . TRBJ1-5 TRBV20-1
TGTGCCAGCAGCGGCGGGACAGGGGGCCGTTCGGACATTCAGTACTTC CASSGGTGGRSDIQYF many TRBD1 TRBJ2-4 TRBV5-5
TGTGCCAGCAGCTTGGCTCCCGACAGTTATTGGACCAAGTACTTC CASSLAPDSYWTKYF . . TRBJ2-5 TRBV5-5
TGCGCCAGCAGCTCGACAGGGGTTCAGAACACTGAAGCTTTCTTT CASSSTGVQNTEAFF many TRBD1 TRBJ1-1 TRBV5-1
TGTGCCAGCCGCGGGACCGGGGAGCTGTTTTTT CASRGTGELFF once . TRBJ2-2 TRBV19
TGTGCCACCAGCAGAGTCCGGGGCGGGAAGGAGACCCAGTACTTC CATSRVRGGKETQYF many . TRBJ2-5 TRBV15
TGTGCCAGCAGTTACGGGGGCGATTACTATGGCTACACCTTC CASSYGGDYYGYTF many . TRBJ1-2 TRBV27
TGTGCCAGCAGTGACTCGGGGGGGCGATCAGATACGCAGTATTTT CASSDSGGRSDTQYF . TRBD2 TRBJ2-3 TRBV27
TGTGCCAGCAGCCAATCCACTCAGGGGGCCAGGGAGACCCAGTACTTC CASSQSTQGARETQYF many TRBD1 TRBJ2-5 TRBV3-1
TGTGCCAGCTCATTCCGACAAGGCTCCTACGAGCAGTACTTC CASSFRQGSYEQYF many . TRBJ2-7 TRBV18
TGTGCCAGCGGGTCAGCGGGAGGAGGCAAAAACATTCAGTACTTC CASGSAGGGKNIQYF many TRBD2 TRBJ2-4 TRBV28
TGTGCCAGCAGTGAGGCCCTAGCAACCTACAATGAGCAGTTCTTC CASSEALATYNEQFF many . TRBJ2-1 TRBV2
TGTGCCAGCAGTGAAGCTGGGAACACTGAAGCTTTCTTT CASSEAGNTEAFF many . TRBJ1-1 TRBV6-1
TGTGCCAGCAGCTCGACTAGCGGGAGAACCAATGAGCAGTTCTTC CASSSTSGRTNEQFF medium-sized TRBD2 TRBJ2-1 TRBV9
TGTTCCACCAGCAGAGCGAGTCAGGGGAGAGATACGCAGTATTTT CSTSRASQGRDTQYF . . TRBJ2-3 TRBV15
TGCAGTGCTAGTGGGTCCTGCACAGATACGCAGTATTTT CSASGSCTDTQYF . . TRBJ2-3 TRBV20-1
TGTGCCATCAGACCGGGACGACAGACCTACGAGCAGTACTTC CAIRPGRQTYEQYF many . TRBJ2-7 TRBV10-3
TGTGCCTGCACGGTGGGTAGCGGGAGGGTCGCCGGGGAGCTGTTTTTT CACTVGSGRVAGELFF large TRBD2 TRBJ2-2 TRBV30
TGTGCCAGCAGCACCGCCGGGACAGGGGGTTATGTTATGTACCAGCCCCAGCATTTT CASSTAGTGGYVMYQPQHF many TRBD1 TRBJ1-5 TRBV5-4
TGTGCCAGCAGTCATTCCTGGGGCAGAACTGGCTACACCTTC CASSHSWGRTGYTF many . TRBJ1-2 TRBV27
TGTGCCAGCAGCAGGGGGGAGAGGGGGACCCAGTACTTC CASSRGERGTQYF many . TRBJ2-5 TRBV11-3
TGCGCCAGCAGGGACGCAATCGGGCGGGAGCGGTACAATGAGCAGTTCTTC CASRDAIGRERYNEQFF many TRBD2 TRBJ2-1 TRBV5-1
TGTGCCAGCACAAGGGGAGGCGGCAATCAGCCCCAGCATTTT CASTRGGGNQPQHF medium-sized . TRBJ1-5 TRBV28
TGTGCCAGCAGTTACTCGAGGGTCAGCGGGAGGATGACAGATACGCAGTATTTT CASSYSRVSGRMTDTQYF medium-sized TRBD2 TRBJ2-3 TRBV6-2/TRBV6-3
TGTGCCAGTAATATGGGAAGTAGCGGGAGAGGTGAGCAGTTCTTC CASNMGSSGRGEQFF many TRBD2 TRBJ2-1 TRBV19
TGTGCCAGCAGTAAAAGCGACAGGGGTCCCTCTGGGGACAATGTCCTGACTTTC CASSKSDRGPSGDNVLTF . TRBD1 TRBJ2-6 TRBV2
TGTGCCAGCAGTTTGGGCCTGGGTCGGGCAAACCAGCCCCAGCATTTT CASSLGLGRANQPQHF . . TRBJ1-5 TRBV28
TGTGCCAGCAGGTGCCGGGGGGGATGGGGCAACCATGGCTACACCTTC CASRCRGGWGNHGYTF . . TRBJ1-2 TRBV28
TGCGCCAGCAGCCAAGACCAGTATGGGCGGGGAAACACCATATATTTT CASSQDQYGRGNTIYF many . TRBJ1-3 TRBV4-1
TGTGCCAGCAGCTTCCGACTAGCGGGAGGTAACAGCGAGCAGTACTTC CASSFRLAGGNSEQYF . TRBD2 TRBJ2-7 TRBV7-8
TGTGCCAGCATTTTTGCAGGGAAGAAGCGGGATGTCGATCAGTACTTC CASIFAGKKRDVDQYF . TRBD2 TRBJ2-7 TRBV28
TGCAGTGCTAGAGCCGGACTAGCGGGAGCCACAGATACGCAGTATTTT CSARAGLAGATDTQYF medium-sized TRBD2 TRBJ2-3 TRBV20-1
TGTGCCAGCAGTTTAGGGACAGTCATGAACACTGAAGCTTTCTTT CASSLGTVMNTEAFF many TRBD1 TRBJ1-1 TRBV28
TGCGCCAGCAGCTTGGCCCAGGGAGGCGGGAATGAGCAGTTCTTC CASSLAQGGGNEQFF . . TRBJ2-1 TRBV5-1